This TCR beta chain was found in a study of cytomegalovirus exposure and HLA in healthy donors. Germline V gene sequence: CDR1 SGDLS, CDR2 YYNGEE. The CDR3 consists of 15 residues. This clone was detected once. At one of its ends the junction is not consistent with the germline gene, which may arise from a read error. The primer mix had 60 Vbeta and 13 Jbeta primers. Produced via immunoSEQ multiplex PCR; TCRdb's table is partial and in-frame only. The table records over 150,000 clones, approximately 70% of them present only once. The J gene is TRBJ2-3, the V gene TRBV9; 8 bases fit TRBD2. The sequencing sample was made of PBMCs. The clonotype was recovered from a woman aged 40 to 50 in good health and CMV-seropositive. DNA of the CDR3: TGTGCCGGCAGCGGGTTAGCGGGGTTCACAGATACGCAGTATTTT. It translates to CAGSGLAGFTDTQYF.